This TCR beta chain was sequenced for a study of blood T cell repertoires in COVID-19. Study summary: Researchers got acute and convalescent COVID-19 samples from the United States, Italy and Spain. T cells, B-cell-depleted T cells, or PBMCs provided the cDNA or gDNA that served as material.

In its sample, this clone was seen a few times. In the authors' workflow: By means of reference gene primer amplification, nucleated cell counts were estimated. The assay was immunoSEQ multiplex PCR, and TCRdb's table has in-frame clones only and misses some. Clone size and V and J calls were adopted from that table, with D and trimming inferred from the DNA. The sample has over 85,000 clones; around 81% are singletons. The CDR3 has 15 amino acids. Sequencing was performed on peripheral blood. V is TRBV21-1 and J is TRBJ2-7; no check of the table's D call, TRBD2, against the DNA was made. TRBV21-1 is designated a pseudogene. This receptor was obtained from a woman aged 70 to 79 with acute or convalescent COVID-19. The CDR3 region has the DNA TGTGCCAGCAGACACCGGGGGATATGGTCCTACGAGCAGTACTTC. It yields the protein CASRHRGIWSYEQYF.